This T cell receptor (beta chain) is drawn from a study of T cell repertoires in cytomegalovirus infection. In the study overall: In public TCR beta signatures, there were indications of both CMV infection and matching HLA type. Findings and caveats of the study: Cumulative frequency (of public TCR beta family members) identified carriers of CMV plus the relevant HLA. HLA-C-restricted CMV-specific TCR beta clonotypes were dominant in the ex vivo response.

This clonotype was seen only a few times. Its antigen is unidentified. CDR3 length equals 19 residues. V shed 6 bases and J shed 0 bases, with 25 bases lying between them. Germline CDR1 and CDR2: LNHDA and SQIVND (reference sequence). TCRdb reanalysed the reads using MiXCR and keeps one entry per CDR3 protein. The sample holds around 250,000 distinct CDR3 sequences, about 17% seen once. Sequencing used CD8+ T cells from PBMCs. The TCR originated in a human donor in good health (CMV status not recorded). Some clones in this sample may be carry-over from other donors' samples. This rearrangement joins TRBV19 to TRBJ2-3; tentative D call: TRBD2 (5 bases). The CDR3 loop is CASSRSSSYSTSSTDTQYF. The CDR3 nucleotides are TGTGCCAGTAGCCGATCGTCCTCCTATTCAACTAGTAGCACAGATACGCAGTATTTT.